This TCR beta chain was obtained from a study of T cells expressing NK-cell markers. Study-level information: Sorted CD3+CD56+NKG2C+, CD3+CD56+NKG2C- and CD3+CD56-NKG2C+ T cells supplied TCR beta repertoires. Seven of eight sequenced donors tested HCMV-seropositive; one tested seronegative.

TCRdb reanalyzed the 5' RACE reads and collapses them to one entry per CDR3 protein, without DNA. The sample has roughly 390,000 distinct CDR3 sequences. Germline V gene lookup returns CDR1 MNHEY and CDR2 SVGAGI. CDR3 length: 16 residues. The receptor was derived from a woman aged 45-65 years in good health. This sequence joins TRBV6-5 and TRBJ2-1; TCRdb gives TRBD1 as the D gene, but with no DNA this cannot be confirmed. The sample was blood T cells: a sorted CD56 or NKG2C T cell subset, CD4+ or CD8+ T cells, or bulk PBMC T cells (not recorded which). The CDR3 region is CASRTPRVGRGNEQFF.